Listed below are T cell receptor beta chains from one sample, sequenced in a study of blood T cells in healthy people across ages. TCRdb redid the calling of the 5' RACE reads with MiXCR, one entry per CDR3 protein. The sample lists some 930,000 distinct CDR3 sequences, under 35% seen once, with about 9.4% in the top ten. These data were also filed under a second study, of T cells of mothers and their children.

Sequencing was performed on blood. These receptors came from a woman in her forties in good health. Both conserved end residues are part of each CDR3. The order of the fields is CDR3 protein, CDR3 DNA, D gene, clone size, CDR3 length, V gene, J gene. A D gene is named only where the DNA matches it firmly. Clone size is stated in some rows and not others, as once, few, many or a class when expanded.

CDR3: CASSWGTGNEQYF
DNA: TGTGCCAGCAGTTGGGGGACAGGGAACGAGCAGTACTTC
D: TRBD1
size: .
length: 13
V: TRBV27
J: TRBJ2-7

CDR3: CASNPPGANVLTF
DNA: TGCGCCAGCAACCCACCTGGGGCCAACGTCCTGACTTTC
D: .
size: .
length: 13
V: TRBV5-1
J: TRBJ2-6

CDR3: CASSSDLNTGELFF
DNA: TGTGCCAGCAGTTCGGACCTTAACACCGGGGAGCTGTTTTTT
D: .
size: .
length: 14
V: TRBV28
J: TRBJ2-2

CDR3: CASSLGVGAWKGTDTQYF
DNA: TGTGCCAGCAGCTTAGGAGTGGGGGCATGGAAAGGGACAGATACGCAGTATTTT
D: .
size: .
length: 18
V: TRBV11-2
J: TRBJ2-3

CDR3: CASSLIVRGSGANVLTF
DNA: TGCGCCAGCAGCTTAATCGTTAGAGGCTCTGGGGCCAACGTCCTGACTTTC
D: .
size: .
length: 17
V: TRBV5-1
J: TRBJ2-6

CDR3: CASSYPGTVPATPQHF
DNA: TGTGCCAGCAGTTACCCGGGGACAGTCCCAGCAACGCCCCAGCATTTT
D: TRBD1
size: .
length: 16
V: TRBV28
J: TRBJ1-5

CDR3: CASSPGLRDYEQYF
DNA: TGTGCCAGCAGCCCGGGACTCAGAGATTACGAGCAGTACTTC
D: .
size: .
length: 14
V: TRBV7-2
J: TRBJ2-7

CDR3: CASSYDEKLFF
DNA: TGTGCCAGCAGTTACGATGAAAAACTGTTTTTT
D: .
size: few
length: 11
V: TRBV2
J: TRBJ1-4

CDR3: CASSYGPARDTEAFF
DNA: TGTGCCAGCAGTTACGGTCCGGCAAGGGACACTGAAGCTTTCTTT
D: .
size: .
length: 15
V: TRBV6-2/TRBV6-3
J: TRBJ1-1

CDR3: CASSVGREGQPQHF
DNA: TGTGCCAGCAGTGTGGGGAGGGAGGGTCAGCCCCAGCATTTT
D: .
size: few
length: 14
V: TRBV2
J: TRBJ1-5

CDR3: CSVVGGSPTYNEQFF
DNA: TGCAGCGTTGTGGGGGGCTCTCCTACTTACAATGAGCAGTTCTTC
D: .
size: .
length: 15
V: TRBV29-1
J: TRBJ2-1

CDR3: CAISEPGTSGNNEQFF
DNA: TGTGCCATCAGTGAGCCCGGGACTAGCGGTAACAATGAGCAGTTCTTC
D: TRBD2
size: few
length: 16
V: TRBV10-3
J: TRBJ2-1

CDR3: CASSPEGTNPLNEQFF
DNA: TGCGCCAGCAGCCCCGAGGGGACTAATCCGTTGAATGAGCAGTTCTTC
D: TRBD2
size: .
length: 16
V: TRBV5-1
J: TRBJ2-1

CDR3: CASSEKGVSYNEQFF
DNA: TGTGCCAGCAGTGAAAAGGGGGTTTCCTACAATGAGCAGTTCTTC
D: .
size: few
length: 15
V: TRBV2
J: TRBJ2-1

CDR3: CASTAPTDTQYF
DNA: TGTGCCAGCACTGCCCCCACAGATACGCAGTATTTT
D: .
size: few
length: 12
V: TRBV7-3
J: TRBJ2-3

CDR3: CASSYYGGGLDNEQYF
DNA: TGCGCCAGCAGCTATTATGGCGGGGGCCTAGACAATGAGCAGTACTTC
D: .
size: .
length: 16
V: TRBV4-1
J: TRBJ2-4

CDR3: CASSYLKEETQYF
DNA: TGTGCCAGCAGTTATTTGAAGGAAGAGACCCAGTACTTC
D: .
size: many
length: 13
V: TRBV6-5
J: TRBJ2-5

CDR3: CSASPRTQETQYF
DNA: TGCAGTGCTAGTCCTCGGACACAAGAGACCCAGTACTTC
D: .
size: .
length: 13
V: TRBV20-1
J: TRBJ2-5

CDR3: CSVERSSAGELFF
DNA: TGCAGCGTTGAAAGGTCTAGCGCCGGGGAGCTGTTTTTT
D: .
size: few
length: 13
V: TRBV29-1
J: TRBJ2-2

CDR3: CASSLITGELFF
DNA: TGTGCCAGCAGTTTGATCACCGGGGAGCTGTTTTTT
D: .
size: many
length: 12
V: TRBV12-3/TRBV12-4
J: TRBJ2-2

CDR3: CSVQERASGANVLTF
DNA: TGCAGCGTTCAGGAGAGGGCTTCTGGGGCCAACGTCCTGACTTTC
D: .
size: many
length: 15
V: TRBV29-1
J: TRBJ2-6

CDR3: CASSFWSLSSYEQYF
DNA: TGTGCCAGCAGCTTTTGGAGCCTTAGCTCCTACGAGCAGTACTTC
D: .
size: .
length: 15
V: TRBV7-8
J: TRBJ2-7

CDR3: CASSVEGMNTEAFF
DNA: TGTGCCAGCAGCGTAGAGGGCATGAACACTGAAGCTTTCTTT
D: .
size: .
length: 14
V: TRBV9
J: TRBJ1-1

CDR3: CASSHSGGTDTQYF
DNA: TGTGCCAGCAGCCATAGCGGGGGCACAGATACGCAGTATTTT
D: TRBD2
size: many
length: 14
V: TRBV7-9
J: TRBJ2-3

CDR3: CASSQESRGHEQYF
DNA: TGCGCCAGCAGCCAAGAATCCAGGGGCCACGAGCAGTACTTC
D: .
size: .
length: 14
V: TRBV4-1
J: TRBJ2-7

CDR3: CASGLGGTGKWETQFF
DNA: TGTGCCAGCGGCTTAGGGGGGACAGGGAAGTGGGAGACCCAGTTCTTC
D: TRBD1
size: once
length: 16
V: TRBV7-2
J: TRBJ2-1

CDR3: CASSLQGGEETQYF
DNA: TGTGCCAGCAGTTTACAGGGTGGTGAAGAGACCCAGTACTTC
D: .
size: many
length: 14
V: TRBV12-3/TRBV12-4
J: TRBJ2-5

CDR3: CAGSSASGDAYEQYF
DNA: TGTGCCGGCAGTTCCGCTAGCGGGGACGCCTACGAGCAGTACTTC
D: TRBD2
size: once
length: 15
V: TRBV6-5
J: TRBJ2-7

CDR3: CASSKALGQLCEQYF
DNA: TGTGCCAGCAGCAAAGCACTTGGACAGCTCTGCGAGCAGTACTTC
D: .
size: few
length: 15
V: TRBV21-1
J: TRBJ2-7

CDR3: CVGRQEGGVDDYTF
DNA: TGTGTCGGCAGACAAGAGGGGGGCGTCGATGACTACACCTTC
D: .
size: .
length: 14
V: TRBV9
J: TRBJ1-2

CDR3: CASSSLIKRPRALQGEAFF
DNA: TGTGCCAGCAGTTCCCTAATAAAGAGACCGCGGGCGTTGCAGGGTGAAGCTTTCTTT
D: .
size: many
length: 19
V: TRBV28
J: TRBJ1-1

CDR3: CASSVGTSGTTDTQYF
DNA: TGTGCCAGCAGCGTAGGGACTAGCGGAACCACAGATACGCAGTATTTT
D: TRBD2
size: .
length: 16
V: TRBV9
J: TRBJ2-3

CDR3: CSSGTSGGEETQYF
DNA: TGCAGCTCCGGGACTAGCGGGGGGGAAGAGACCCAGTACTTC
D: TRBD2
size: .
length: 14
V: TRBV29-1
J: TRBJ2-5

CDR3: CASSERGQTYEQYF
DNA: TGTGCCAGCAGTGAACGAGGACAGACCTACGAGCAGTACTTC
D: .
size: many
length: 14
V: TRBV6-1
J: TRBJ2-7

CDR3: CASSEWTEETQYF
DNA: TGTGCCAGCAGTGAATGGACAGAAGAGACCCAGTACTTC
D: .
size: many
length: 13
V: TRBV25-1
J: TRBJ2-5

CDR3: CATPGVGYGYTF
DNA: TGTGCCACCCCAGGGGTTGGCTATGGCTACACCTTC
D: .
size: many
length: 12
V: TRBV28
J: TRBJ1-2

CDR3: CASSFDTSGSQYF
DNA: TGTGCCAGCAGCTTCGATACCAGCGGCAGTCAGTACTTC
D: .
size: many
length: 13
V: TRBV7-9
J: TRBJ2-7

CDR3: CASSYVRGGYGYTF
DNA: TGTGCCAGCAGTTACGTCAGGGGAGGGTATGGCTACACCTTC
D: .
size: many
length: 14
V: TRBV6-5
J: TRBJ1-2

CDR3: CATGGGDYNEQFF
DNA: TGTGCCACGGGAGGAGGGGATTACAATGAGCAGTTCTTC
D: TRBD2
size: few
length: 13
V: TRBV19
J: TRBJ2-1

CDR3: CASSGRGEGAIGYGYTF
DNA: TGTGCCAGCAGTGGAAGGGGCGAGGGGGCGATTGGCTATGGCTACACCTTC
D: TRBD1
size: few
length: 17
V: TRBV6-1
J: TRBJ1-2

CDR3: CASSLGLPTYEQYF
DNA: TGTGCCAGCAGTTTGGGACTACCGACCTACGAGCAGTACTTC
D: TRBD2
size: many
length: 14
V: TRBV6-5
J: TRBJ2-7

CDR3: CASSSTTPGQGVGGYEQYF
DNA: TGTGCCAGCAGTTCTACTACACCGGGACAGGGGGTCGGGGGCTACGAGCAGTACTTC
D: TRBD1
size: few
length: 19
V: TRBV7-9
J: TRBJ2-7

CDR3: CASSLAREKMNTEAFF
DNA: TGTGCCAGCAGCTTAGCGCGGGAGAAGATGAACACTGAAGCTTTCTTT
D: .
size: .
length: 16
V: TRBV7-8
J: TRBJ1-1

CDR3: CASSPRTSGAGNIQYF
DNA: TGTGCCAGCAGCCCGCGGACTAGCGGGGCTGGTAACATTCAGTACTTC
D: TRBD2
size: many
length: 16
V: TRBV7-3
J: TRBJ2-4

CDR3: CASSQDGSSGSWTDTQYF
DNA: TGCGCCAGCAGCCAAGATGGGAGTAGCGGGAGTTGGACAGATACGCAGTATTTT
D: TRBD2
size: .
length: 18
V: TRBV4-3
J: TRBJ2-3

CDR3: CASSQGAASGSLYF
DNA: TGTGCCAGCAGCCAGGGTGCGGCTAGCGGGTCTCTGTACTTC
D: TRBD2
size: many
length: 14
V: TRBV7-2
J: TRBJ2-5

CDR3: CASSPFDTATNEKLFF
DNA: TGTGCCAGCTCACCCTTCGACACCGCAACTAATGAAAAACTGTTTTTT
D: .
size: .
length: 16
V: TRBV18
J: TRBJ1-4

CDR3: CSASGTETNQPQHF
DNA: TGCAGTGCTTCCGGGACAGAAACCAATCAGCCCCAGCATTTT
D: TRBD1
size: .
length: 14
V: TRBV20-1
J: TRBJ1-5

CDR3: CASGFGQGNDKQYF
DNA: TGTGCCAGCGGCTTCGGACAGGGAAACGACAAGCAGTACTTC
D: TRBD1
size: .
length: 14
V: TRBV6-1
J: TRBJ2-7

CDR3: CASSLAQGTGDGYTF
DNA: TGTGCCAGCAGCTTAGCTCAGGGGACAGGGGATGGCTACACCTTC
D: TRBD1
size: many
length: 15
V: TRBV7-9
J: TRBJ1-2